The sequence of this T cell receptor beta chain was determined in a study of immune evolution from preneoplasia to lung adenocarcinoma. Between the mid-2010s and the late 2010s, patients underwent resection in Japan or China. Germline CDR1 MGHRA, CDR2 YSYEKL. The V gene lost 0 bases and the J gene lost 4 bases, with 8 bases spanning the gap. This CDR3 is 14 amino acids long. Here immunoSEQ multiplex PCR was the method, and the copy in TCRdb shows in-frame clones only, minus some. Of 7,000 or so clones listed, under 85% are singletons. The receptor was derived from a person aged 60-79 years with lung adenocarcinoma. The genes are TRBV4-1 and TRBJ2-3; D not resolved. Sequencing input: FFPE lung adenocarcinoma in situ tissue. CDR3 nucleotide sequence: TGCGCCAGCAGCCAAGAGAAACCTGCAGATACGCAGTATTTT. This encodes CASSQEKPADTQYF.